This T cell receptor beta chain was found in a study of cytomegalovirus exposure and HLA in healthy donors. Study-wide results and limits: As immune exposure information, only CMV serostatus was available. Common viral pathogens were later found to be apparently linked to several of the most significant clusters. Cytomegalovirus-associated TCR beta chains were listed, numbering 164.

The PCR employed 60 Vbeta primers together with 13 Jbeta primers. Sequenced by immunoSEQ multiplex PCR; TCRdb stores in-frame clones only, minus some. The sample lists more than 150,000 clones; around 80% were seen once. CDR1 is SGHTA, CDR2 FQGNSA, per germline. This CDR3 region has 15 residues. The ends were cut back, 1 base at V and 2 bases at J, with 9 bases in the middle. With regard to this clone: Its antigen is currently unknown.

The clonotype was recovered from a young woman in good health and CMV-seronegative. The sample taken for sequencing was PBMCs. The V gene is TRBV7-2, the J gene TRBJ2-1; D possibly corresponds to TRBD2 (7 bases). CDR3 bases: TGTGCCAGCAGCTTAGAGGGGGGGCCCTACAATGAGCAGTTCTTC. Its translation is CASSLEGGPYNEQFF.